The rows below give T cell receptor beta chains drawn from one sample of a study of T cell responses to AZD1222 COVID-19 vaccine. Sequenced by immunoSEQ multiplex PCR; TCRdb stores in-frame clones only, minus some. The sample shows approximately 130,000 clones, approximately 94% of them seen only once. The material sequenced was peripheral blood, taken on day 0 of AZD1222 vaccination. The source of these receptors is an adult in good health. The CDR3 runs from the conserved cysteine through the conserved F or W. D genes are given only for firm matches. Size tells how often a clone was seen (once, few, many) or the class of an expanded clone, and some rows leave it out.

v_gene	d_gene	j_gene	abundance	CDR3aa	CDR3nt
TRBV6-6	NA	TRBJ2-7	once	CASSYRRRGYEQYF	TGTGCCAGCAGTTACCGCCGGAGGGGCTACGAGCAGTACTTC
TRBV28	TRBD1	TRBJ1-1	NA	CASSPPNRGQNTEAFF	TGTGCCAGCAGTCCGCCGAACAGGGGTCAGAACACTGAAGCTTTCTTT
TRBV9	NA	TRBJ1-4	NA	CASSVALNPTNEKLFF	TGTGCCAGCAGCGTAGCCCTTAACCCGACTAATGAAAAACTGTTTTTT
TRBV27	NA	TRBJ2-2	NA	CASSIYPTDTGELFF	TGTGCCAGCAGTATCTACCCGACAGACACCGGGGAGCTGTTTTTT
TRBV7-2	NA	TRBJ1-5	NA	CASSLGFYQPQHF	TGTGCCAGCAGCTTAGGGTTTTATCAGCCCCAGCATTTT
TRBV28	NA	TRBJ1-1	NA	CASSRQINTEAFF	TGTGCCAGCAGTAGACAGATTAACACTGAAGCTTTCTTT
TRBV9	TRBD2	TRBJ2-1	NA	CASSWTSGSNNEQFF	TGTGCCAGCAGCTGGACTAGCGGGAGTAACAATGAGCAGTTCTTC
TRBV5-4	TRBD2	TRBJ2-5	NA	CASSLPAGEETQYF	TGTGCCAGCAGCTTGCCCGCGGGAGAAGAGACCCAGTACTTC
TRBV9	NA	TRBJ2-7	NA	CASSVEGGLSYEQYF	TGTGCCAGCAGCGTAGAGGGAGGCCTCTCTTACGAGCAGTACTTC
TRBV7-2	TRBD2	TRBJ2-7	NA	CASSLGLAGSYEQYF	TGTGCCAGCAGCTTGGGACTAGCGGGTTCCTACGAGCAGTACTTC
TRBV29-1	NA	TRBJ1-2	NA	CSDSDGYGYTF	TGCAGCGACTCGGACGGCTATGGCTACACCTTC
TRBV19	NA	TRBJ2-2	NA	CASSWGRDTGELFF	TGTGCCAGTAGTTGGGGGCGGGACACCGGGGAGCTGTTTTTT
TRBV5-1	NA	TRBJ2-3	NA	CASSLVGTDTQYF	TGCGCCAGCAGCTTGGTCGGGACAGATACGCAGTATTTT
TRBV6-2/TRBV6-3	NA	TRBJ2-2	NA	CASSKVAAANTGELFF	TGTGCCAGCAGTAAGGTTGCAGCCGCGAACACCGGGGAGCTGTTTTTT
TRBV4-1	NA	TRBJ1-2	few	CASSQVLVGGYTF	TGCGCCAGCAGCCAAGTGCTGGTAGGGGGCTACACCTTC
TRBV6-5	TRBD1	TRBJ1-5	NA	CASSWGTGSRNQPQHF	TGTGCCAGCAGTTGGGGGACAGGGAGTAGGAATCAGCCCCAGCATTTT
TRBV14	NA	TRBJ1-1	NA	CASSQDRWAGSNTEAFF	TGTGCCAGCAGCCAAGATAGGTGGGCAGGATCGAACACTGAAGCTTTCTTT
TRBV5-4	TRBD1	TRBJ1-6	NA	CASSLRTGTDSPLHF	TGTGCCAGCAGCTTGCGGACAGGGACGGATTCACCCCTCCACTTT
TRBV6-5	TRBD1	TRBJ1-5	NA	CASSTGAPPQHF	TGTGCCAGCAGTACAGGGGCCCCGCCCCAGCATTTT
TRBV7-9	TRBD1	TRBJ1-1	once	CASSPGTGFSTEAFF	TGTGCCAGCAGCCCAGGGACAGGGTTTTCCACTGAAGCTTTCTTT
TRBV28	TRBD1	TRBJ1-5	NA	CASTSADRGDQPQHF	TGTGCCAGCACCTCGGCGGACAGGGGGGATCAGCCCCAGCATTTT
TRBV11-1	NA	TRBJ1-1	NA	CASSLRRNGVTEAFF	TGTGCCAGCAGCTTAAGAAGGAATGGAGTCACTGAAGCTTTCTTT
TRBV2	NA	TRBJ2-1	NA	CASRAKFNSYNEQFF	TGTGCCAGCAGAGCAAAATTTAACTCCTACAATGAGCAGTTCTTC